These T cell receptor beta chains were read from a single sample in a study of PD-1 blockade in classical Hodgkin lymphoma. TCRdb's copy holds only in-frame clones and misses some; the assay was immunoSEQ multiplex PCR. This table holds some 17,000 clones, about 75% found once. This sample comprised CD4+ T cells from blood, obtained before the fourth cycle of nivolumab. Receptor source: a human donor with classical Hodgkin lymphoma. CDR3s include the opening cysteine and the closing phenylalanine or tryptophan. Each record gives: clone size, V gene, D gene, J gene, CDR3 protein, CDR3 DNA. A D gene is named only where the DNA matches it firmly. Not all rows give a size; the values are once, few, many and, for expanded clones, a class.

few	TRBV27	-	TRBJ1-2	CASRNRGGAGSYGHTF	TGTGCCAGCAGGAACCGGGGGGGCGCGGGTTCCTATGGGCACACCTTC
few	TRBV7-2	-	TRBJ2-1	CASSSPTGDTYNEQFF	TGTGCCAGCAGCTCACCAACGGGGGATACCTACAATGAGCAGTTCTTC
-	TRBV11-3	-	TRBJ2-1	CASSLAHRGGNNEQFF	TGTGCCAGCAGCTTAGCACACAGAGGGGGGAACAATGAGCAGTTCTTC
-	TRBV7-8	-	TRBJ1-1	CASSLAQGTEAFF	TGTGCCAGCAGCTTAGCCCAGGGCACTGAAGCTTTCTTT
-	TRBV19	-	TRBJ1-2	CASSIVGGSPRYTF	TGTGCCAGTAGTATAGTTGGGGGCTCTCCGCGCTACACCTTC
-	TRBV11-2	-	TRBJ2-3	CASSQQIEKDTQYF	TGTGCCAGCAGCCAGCAAATCGAAAAAGATACGCAGTATTTT
-	TRBV5-4	-	TRBJ2-2	CASTATGVVTGELFF	TGTGCCAGCACCGCGACAGGCGTAGTCACCGGGGAGCTGTTTTTT
-	TRBV28	-	TRBJ2-7	CASSLSSYEQYF	TGTGCCAGCAGTCTGAGCTCCTACGAGCAGTACTTC
once	TRBV4-3	TRBD1	TRBJ1-3	CASSQGGQNSGNTIYF	TGCGCCAGCAGCCAAGGGGGACAGAACTCTGGAAACACCATATATTTT
-	TRBV9	TRBD1	TRBJ2-3	CASSGGQGRSTDTQYF	TGTGCCAGCAGCGGGGGACAGGGGCGAAGCACAGATACGCAGTATTTT
-	TRBV9	-	TRBJ2-5	CAGSPRPLQETQYF	TGTGCCGGCAGCCCCCGCCCGCTCCAAGAGACCCAGTACTTC
-	TRBV6-5	-	TRBJ2-6	CASKGSSGANVLTF	TGTGCCAGCAAGGGCTCTTCTGGGGCCAACGTCCTGACTTTC
few	TRBV10-2	-	TRBJ1-5	CASSARTDSNQPQHF	TGCGCCAGCAGTGCCCGGACAGACAGCAATCAGCCCCAGCATTTT
-	TRBV7-6	-	TRBJ2-5	CASRLGIRSEGQETQYF	TGTGCCAGCAGACTGGGAATCCGGTCAGAGGGCCAAGAGACCCAGTACTTC
-	TRBV5-8	-	TRBJ2-1	CASSFPPRGWQFF	TGTGCCAGCAGCTTTCCCCCTAGGGGGTGGCAGTTCTTC
-	TRBV10-3	-	TRBJ2-6	CAISEDGRTSGANVLTF	TGTGCCATCAGTGAGGATGGAAGGACTTCTGGGGCCAACGTCCTGACTTTC
-	TRBV11-3	-	TRBJ2-5	CASSLASGAGREKTQYF	TGTGCCAGCAGCTTAGCTTCGGGGGCAGGGCGGGAAAAGACCCAGTACTTC
-	TRBV19	TRBD2	TRBJ2-7	CASSLQLAGLYEQYF	TGTGCCAGTAGTCTCCAACTAGCGGGATTGTACGAGCAGTACTTC
-	TRBV5-1	-	TRBJ2-5	CASTPRRQETQYF	TGCGCCAGCACCCCTCGTCGGCAAGAGACCCAGTACTTC
-	TRBV18	-	TRBJ2-1	CASSPPSQPQNEQFF	TGTGCCAGCTCACCACCGAGTCAACCGCAGAATGAGCAGTTCTTC
-	TRBV6-1	-	TRBJ1-5	CASSVQGRSNQPQHF	TGTGCCAGCAGTGTACAGGGACGTAGCAATCAGCCCCAGCATTTT
-	TRBV7-9	-	TRBJ2-1	CASSLAAGNYNEQFF	TGTGCCAGCAGCTTAGCGGCAGGCAATTACAATGAGCAGTTCTTC